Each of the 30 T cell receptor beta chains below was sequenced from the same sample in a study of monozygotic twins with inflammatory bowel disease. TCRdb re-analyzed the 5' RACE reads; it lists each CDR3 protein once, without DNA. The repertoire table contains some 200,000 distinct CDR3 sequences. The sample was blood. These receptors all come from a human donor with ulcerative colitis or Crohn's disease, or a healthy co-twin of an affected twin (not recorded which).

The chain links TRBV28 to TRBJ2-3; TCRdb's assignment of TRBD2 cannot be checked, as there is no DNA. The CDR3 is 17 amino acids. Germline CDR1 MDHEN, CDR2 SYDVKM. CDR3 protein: CASRGRGSSGSTDTQYF.

The CDR3 spells CASIYSADRGETQYF. The chain is built from TRBV2 and TRBJ2-5; absent DNA, TCRdb's TRBD1 call cannot be checked. The CDR3 extends over 15 amino acids. The germline gives CDR1 SNHLY, CDR2 FYNNEI.

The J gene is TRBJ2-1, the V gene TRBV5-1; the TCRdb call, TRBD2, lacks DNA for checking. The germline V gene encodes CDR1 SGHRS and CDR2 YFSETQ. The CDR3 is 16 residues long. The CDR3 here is CASSGGLAGVGNEQFF.

The CDR3 loop reads CASSPLLRADGNTEAFF. The gene calls are TRBV5-6 and TRBJ1-1; TCRdb's D call, TRBD1, is unchecked because there is no DNA. The CDR3 runs 17 residues. The germline V gene encodes CDR1 SGHDT and CDR2 YYEEEE.

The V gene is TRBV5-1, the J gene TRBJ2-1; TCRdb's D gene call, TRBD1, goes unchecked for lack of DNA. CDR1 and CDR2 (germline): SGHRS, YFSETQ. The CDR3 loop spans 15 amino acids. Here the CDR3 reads CASSALGDRANEQFF.

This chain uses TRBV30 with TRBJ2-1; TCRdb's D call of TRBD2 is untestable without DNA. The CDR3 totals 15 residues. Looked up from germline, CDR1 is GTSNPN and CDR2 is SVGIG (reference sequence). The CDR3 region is CAWCTGLAEGNEQFF. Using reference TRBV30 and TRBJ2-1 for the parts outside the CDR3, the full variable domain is SQTIHQWPATLVQPVGSPLSLECTVEGTSNPNLYWYRQAAGRGLQLLFYSVGIGQISSEVPQNLSASRPQDRQFILSSKKLLLSDSGFYLCAWCTGLAEGNEQFFGPGTRLTVL.

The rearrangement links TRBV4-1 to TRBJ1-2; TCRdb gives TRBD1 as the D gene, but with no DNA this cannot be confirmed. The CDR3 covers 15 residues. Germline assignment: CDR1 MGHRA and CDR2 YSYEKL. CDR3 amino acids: CASSQGPGGAYGYTF.

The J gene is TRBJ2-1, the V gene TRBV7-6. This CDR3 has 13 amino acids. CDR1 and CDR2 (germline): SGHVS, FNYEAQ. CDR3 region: CASSLDAYNEQFF.

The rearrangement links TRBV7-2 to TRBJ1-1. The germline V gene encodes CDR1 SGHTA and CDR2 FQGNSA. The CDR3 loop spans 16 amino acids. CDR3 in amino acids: CARSSRGGGPNTEAFF.

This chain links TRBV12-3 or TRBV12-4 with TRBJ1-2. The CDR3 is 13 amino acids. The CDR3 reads CASSLQRTYGYTF.

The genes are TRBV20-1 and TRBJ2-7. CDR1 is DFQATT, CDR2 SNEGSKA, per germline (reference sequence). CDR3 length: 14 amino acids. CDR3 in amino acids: CSARLQTTHYEQYF.

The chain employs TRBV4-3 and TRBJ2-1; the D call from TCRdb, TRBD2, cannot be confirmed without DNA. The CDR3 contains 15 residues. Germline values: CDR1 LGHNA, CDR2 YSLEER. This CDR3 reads CASSQFGGVRYEQFF.

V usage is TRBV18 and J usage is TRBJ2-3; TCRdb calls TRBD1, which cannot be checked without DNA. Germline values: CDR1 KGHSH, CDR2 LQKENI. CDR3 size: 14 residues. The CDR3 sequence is CASSPTGFTDTQYF.

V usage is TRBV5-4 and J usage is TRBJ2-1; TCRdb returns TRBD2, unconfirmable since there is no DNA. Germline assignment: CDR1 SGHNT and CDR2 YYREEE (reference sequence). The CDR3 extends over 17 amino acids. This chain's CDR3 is CASSPLYSQRGFNEQFF.

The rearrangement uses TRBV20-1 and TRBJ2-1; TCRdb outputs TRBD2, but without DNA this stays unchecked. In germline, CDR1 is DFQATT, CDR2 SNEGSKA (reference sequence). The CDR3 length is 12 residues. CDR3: CSARALGVEQFF.

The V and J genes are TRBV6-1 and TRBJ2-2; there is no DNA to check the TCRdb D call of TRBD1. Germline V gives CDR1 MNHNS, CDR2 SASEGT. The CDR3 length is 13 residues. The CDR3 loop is CAGRQGAGGELFF.

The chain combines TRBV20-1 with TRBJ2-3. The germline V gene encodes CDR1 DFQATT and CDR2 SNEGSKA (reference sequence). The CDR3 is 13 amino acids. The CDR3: CSARDIWVDTQYF.

CDR3 protein: CASSVDPSGDIQYF. The chain recombines TRBV9 with TRBJ2-4; the TRBD2 assignment by TCRdb is unverifiable without DNA. This CDR3 has 14 amino acids. Per the germline V gene, CDR1 is SGDLS and CDR2 is YYNGEE.

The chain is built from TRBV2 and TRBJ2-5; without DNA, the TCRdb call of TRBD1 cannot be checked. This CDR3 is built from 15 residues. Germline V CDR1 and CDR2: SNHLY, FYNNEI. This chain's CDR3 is CASSEGGTGEETQYF.

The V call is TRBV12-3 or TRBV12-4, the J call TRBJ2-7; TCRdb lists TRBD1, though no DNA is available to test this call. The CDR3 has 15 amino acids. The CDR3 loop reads CASSISSALKGEQYF.

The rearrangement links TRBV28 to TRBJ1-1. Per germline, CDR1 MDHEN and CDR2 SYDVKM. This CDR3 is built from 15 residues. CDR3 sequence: CASSLRAGVGTEAFF.

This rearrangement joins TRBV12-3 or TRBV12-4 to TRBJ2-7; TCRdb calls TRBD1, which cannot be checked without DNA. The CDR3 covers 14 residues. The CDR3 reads CASSRTGGTYEQYF.

CDR3 in amino acids: CASSQEGHPQITDTQYF. The chain is built from TRBV4-3 and TRBJ2-3; there is no DNA to check the TCRdb D call of TRBD1. Germline lookup yields CDR1 LGHNA and CDR2 YSLEER. The CDR3 contains 17 residues.

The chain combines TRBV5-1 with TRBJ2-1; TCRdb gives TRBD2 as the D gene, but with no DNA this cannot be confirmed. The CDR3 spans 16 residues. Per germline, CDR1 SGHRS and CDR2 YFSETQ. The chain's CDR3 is CASSSRASGVYNEQFF. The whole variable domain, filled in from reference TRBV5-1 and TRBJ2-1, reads KAGVTQTPRYLIKTRGQQVTLSCSPISGHRSVSWYQQTPGQGLQFLFEYFSETQRNKGNFPGRFSGRQFSNSRSEMNVSTLELGDSALYLCASSSRASGVYNEQFFGPGTRLTVL.

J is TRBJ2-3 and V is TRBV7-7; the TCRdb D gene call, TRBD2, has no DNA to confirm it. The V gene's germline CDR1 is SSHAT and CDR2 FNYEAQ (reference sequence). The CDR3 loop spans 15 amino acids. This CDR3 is CASSLGGGATDTQYF.

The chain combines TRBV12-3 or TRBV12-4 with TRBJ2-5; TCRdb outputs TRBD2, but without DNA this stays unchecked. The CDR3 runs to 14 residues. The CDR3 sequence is CASSWSLAGETQYF.

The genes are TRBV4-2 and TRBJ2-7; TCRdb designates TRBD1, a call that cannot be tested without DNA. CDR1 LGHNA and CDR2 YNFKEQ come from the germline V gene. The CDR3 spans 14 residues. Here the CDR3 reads CASSQDVRGGEQYF.

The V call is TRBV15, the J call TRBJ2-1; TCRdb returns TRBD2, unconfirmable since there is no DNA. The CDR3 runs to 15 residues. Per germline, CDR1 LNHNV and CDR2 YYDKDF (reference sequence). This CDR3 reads CATSRVQGGPYEQFF.

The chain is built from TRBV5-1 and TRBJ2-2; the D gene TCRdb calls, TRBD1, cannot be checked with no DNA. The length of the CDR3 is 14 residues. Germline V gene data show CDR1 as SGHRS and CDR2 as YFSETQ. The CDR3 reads CASSRTENTGELFF.

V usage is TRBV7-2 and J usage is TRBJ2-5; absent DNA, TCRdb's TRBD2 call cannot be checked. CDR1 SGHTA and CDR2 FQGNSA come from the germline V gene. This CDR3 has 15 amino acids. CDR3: CASSFVGGVGETQYF.